Below are 19 T cell receptor beta chains sequenced from a single sample in a study of blood T cell repertoires in COVID-19 (dated by TCRdb to 2019 to 2021). The protocol used for the library was the immunoSEQ multiplex PCR assay. This is the immuneACCESS table as TCRdb keeps it, with only in-frame sequences that have V and J called. A part of the clones is gone; compared with another copy, unresolved V genes explain less than half, and the rest is unexplained. The sample includes tens of thousands of clones, with about 87% observed a single time. Clones ranked in the top ten supply roughly 8% of the sample. Sample: peripheral blood. These receptors were collected from a human donor with active COVID-19. The donor label of this sample is uncertain.

The J gene is TRBJ2-1, the V gene TRBV5-1, with 11 bases lining up with TRBD2. Germline V gene lookup returns CDR1 SGHRS and CDR2 YFSETQ. This CDR3 contains 17 residues. Losses at the gene ends were 0 bases for V and 7 bases for J; bases not matched to a gene: 9. CDR3: CASSLVPTSGTLNEQFF. In DNA, the CDR3 is TGCGCCAGCAGCTTGGTCCCGACTAGCGGGACGTTAAATGAGCAGTTCTTC. Supplemented by reference TRBV5-1 and TRBJ2-1, the full variable domain reads KAGVTQTPRYLIKTRGQQVTLSCSPISGHRSVSWYQQTPGQGLQFLFEYFSETQRNKGNFPGRFSGRQFSNSRSEMNVSTLELGDSALYLCASSLVPTSGTLNEQFFGPGTRLTVL.

V is TRBV18 and J is TRBJ2-1; TRBD1 matches 12 bases. The germline V gene has CDR1 KGHSH and CDR2 LQKENI. CDR3 size: 19 residues. The ends lost 6 bases at V and 0 bases at J; junction bases unmatched: 12. CDR3 DNA: TGTGCCAGCTCTACGCGGGGGACAGGGGGCGCAGTCTCCTACAATGAGCAGTTCTTC. Residues: CASSTRGTGGAVSYNEQFF.

The rearrangement links TRBV28 to TRBJ2-7, with D hard to call. Per germline, CDR1 MDHEN and CDR2 SYDVKM. The CDR3 totals 13 residues. Trimming took off 1 base at V and 6 bases at J, with 10 bases between the two ends. CDR3 in DNA: TGTGCCAGCAGTTTATTACAATATTCCGAGCAGTACTTC. Its translation: CASSLLQYSEQYF.

The J gene is TRBJ2-1, the V gene TRBV5-8; 8 bases are a match to TRBD1. The germline CDR1 and CDR2 sequences are SGHTS and YDEGEE. The CDR3 sequence is 15 residues long. V lost 4 bases to trimming and J lost 4 bases; unmatched junction nucleotides: 7. CDR3 amino acids: CASSGGQARYNEQFF. The CDR3 nucleotides read TGTGCCAGCAGCGGGGGACAGGCACGGTACAATGAGCAGTTCTTC.

The chain carries TRBV10-3 and TRBJ2-7, with D perhaps TRBD2 (5 bases). This CDR3 has 11 amino acids. Trimming shortened V by 10 bases and J by 3 bases, and 10 bases separated the two germline ends. Germline CDR1 is ENHRY and CDR2 is SYGVKD. The DNA for the CDR3 is TGTGCCACCCGGGATTACTACGAGCAGTACTTC. It codes for CATRDYYEQYF.

The rearrangement uses TRBV5-4 and TRBJ2-2; 9 bases align to TRBD1. Unmatched junction bases numbered 0, after V lost 0 bases and J lost 0 bases. The CDR3 extends over 16 amino acids. Germline CDR1 reads SGHNT; CDR2 reads YYREEE (reference sequence). CDR3 DNA: TGTGCCAGCAGCTTGGGGACAGGGGCGAACACCGGGGAGCTGTTTTTT. Its translation is CASSLGTGANTGELFF.

This chain joins TRBV20-1 and TRBJ1-2; D gene ambiguous. V gave up 3 bases and J gave up 8 bases, with 10 bases separating them. The germline gives CDR1 DFQATT, CDR2 SNEGSKA (reference sequence). CDR3 length: 11 residues. CDR3 bases: TGCAGTGCTAGGGAAAGCGGGGGCTACACCTTC. This sequence encodes CSARESGGYTF.

In DNA, the CDR3 is TGTGCCAGTCGTCTGCAGGCCGGTACTGAAGCTTTCTTT. This encodes CASRLQAGTEAFF. The chain employs TRBV6-6 and TRBJ1-1; D is unresolved. CDR3 size: 13 residues. The germline V gene encodes CDR1 MNHNY and CDR2 SVGAGI (reference sequence). Trimming took off 9 bases at V and 5 bases at J, with 16 bases between the two ends.

This chain joins TRBV29-1 and TRBJ1-1; weak D call: TRBD1 (5 bases). V shed 3 bases and J shed 0 bases, with 17 bases lying between them. Germline V gene lookup returns CDR1 SQVTM and CDR2 ANQGSEA. CDR3 size: 16 residues. The CDR3 coding sequence is TGCAGCGTTGAGGGGCGGGGTGACAGCCTGAACACTGAAGCTTTCTTT. Encoded protein: CSVEGRGDSLNTEAFF.

This chain connects TRBV7-2 to TRBJ2-1; TRBD2 matches 10 bases. Germline CDR1 is SGHTA and CDR2 is FQGNSA. The CDR3 runs 16 residues. The ends lost 6 bases at V and 5 bases at J; junction bases unmatched: 10. CDR3 in amino acids: CASSRGRAGGDNEQFF. Written as DNA, the CDR3 is TGTGCCAGCAGTAGAGGGCGAGCGGGAGGGGACAATGAGCAGTTCTTC. Based on the CDR3 plus reference TRBV7-2 and TRBJ2-1, the full variable domain is GAGVSQSPSNKVTEKGKDVELRCDPISGHTALYWYRQSLGQGLEFLIYFQGNSAPDKSGLPSDRFSAERTGGSVSTLTIQRTQQEDSAVYLCASSRGRAGGDNEQFFGPGTRLTVL.

The CDR3: CASRTGQRINYGYTF. CDR3 in DNA: TGTGCCAGCAGGACGGGACAGCGAATTAACTATGGCTACACCTTC. The chain is built from TRBV6-6 and TRBJ1-2; the match to TRBD1 covers 7 bases. The CDR3 runs to 15 residues. Germline V CDR1 and CDR2: MNHNY, SVGAGI (reference sequence). V was clipped by 6 bases and J by 1 base; unmatched bases: 8.

The DNA of the CDR3 is TGTGCCTGGAGTGGACAGGGTCAGGGCGAGCAGTACTTC. As protein: CAWSGQGQGEQYF. The V gene is TRBV30, the J gene TRBJ2-7; 7 nucleotides line up with TRBD1. Germline values: CDR1 GTSNPN, CDR2 SVGIG (reference sequence). This CDR3 is 13 amino acids long. Losses at the gene ends were 1 base for V and 6 bases for J; bases not matched to a gene: 6.

The rearrangement uses TRBV5-1 and TRBJ2-7; 11 bases map to TRBD2. V lost 0 bases, J lost 4 bases, and 6 bases stayed unmatched. This CDR3 is 16 amino acids long. Germline CDR1 is SGHRS and CDR2 is YFSETQ. CDR3 in DNA: TGCGCCAGCAGCTTGGAGACTAGCGGGGCTGGTTACGAGCAGTACTTC. Its protein is CASSLETSGAGYEQYF.

DNA for the CDR3: TGTGCCAGCAGCTTAGCTGATTGGACTAGCGGACCCTACGAGCAGTACTTC. This gives the protein CASSLADWTSGPYEQYF. This chain links TRBV7-9 with TRBJ2-7, with 10 nucleotides matching TRBD2. J gave up 2 bases and V 0 bases, and 7 bases lay outside the gene matches. There are 17 residues in the CDR3. Germline values: CDR1 SEHNR, CDR2 FQNEAQ (reference sequence).

This sequence joins TRBV6-5 and TRBJ2-3; D is uncertain. CDR1 is MNHEY and CDR2 is SVGAGI in the germline V gene. The ends were cut back, 4 bases at V and 5 bases at J, with 7 bases in the middle. This CDR3 contains 12 residues. The CDR3 protein is CASSFNRDTQYF. The CDR3 nucleotides read TGTGCCAGCAGTTTTAACAGAGATACGCAGTATTTT.

The genes are TRBV4-3 and TRBJ1-2, with a possible D match to TRBD1 (6 bases). The CDR3 consists of 14 residues. Germline lookup yields CDR1 LGHNA and CDR2 YSLEER. Trimming shortened V by 0 bases and J by 4 bases, and 9 bases separated the two germline ends. CDR3 nucleotides: TGCGCCAGCAGCCAAGATGCCAGGGGCTATGGCTACACCTTC. It codes for CASSQDARGYGYTF.

This clone was counted between two and nine times. The J gene is TRBJ2-2, the V gene TRBV3-1 (or the pseudogene TRBV3-2); 7 bases are shared with TRBD1. This CDR3 is 18 amino acids long. After removal of 4 bases from V and 5 bases from J, the junction contained 16 bases not matched to a gene. The germline CDR1 and CDR2 sequences are LGHDT and YNNKEL (reference sequence). The CDR3 is CASSLPGQLEENTGELFF. Written as DNA, the CDR3 is TGTGCCAGCAGCCTCCCGGGACAGTTAGAGGAGAATACCGGGGAGCTGTTTTTT.

The chain is built from TRBV5-4 and TRBJ2-7; the match to TRBD1 covers 10 bases. The CDR3 contains 15 residues. Germline loops: CDR1 SGHNT, CDR2 YYREEE (reference sequence). The V and J ends lost 2 bases and 4 bases, in that order; junction bases with no gene match: 6. CDR3 in DNA: TGTGCCAGCAGCTTAGCCGGGACAGGGGTTTACGAGCAGTACTTC. Protein: CASSLAGTGVYEQYF. Looking up the rest from reference TRBV5-4 and TRBJ2-7 gives the full variable domain: ETGVTQSPTHLIKTRGQQVTLRCSSQSGHNTVSWYQQALGQGPQFIFQYYREEENGRGNFPPRFSGLQFPNYSSELNVNALELDDSALYLCASSLAGTGVYEQYFGPGTRLTVT.

V usage is TRBV4-3 and J usage is TRBJ2-1; D remains ambiguous. V was cut by 4 bases and J by 4 bases, with 14 bases left in between. Germline V gene sequence: CDR1 LGHNA, CDR2 YSLEER. The CDR3 has 15 amino acids. Written as DNA, the CDR3 is TGCGCCAGCAGCCCTTACGAGGATACATACAATGAGCAGTTCTTC. Encoded protein: CASSPYEDTYNEQFF.